The following is a T cell receptor (beta chain) sequence with its context. The CDR3 is 16 amino acids. From germline, CDR1 is SNHLY and CDR2 FYNNEI. J lost 3 bases, V lost 4 bases, and 4 bases had no gene match. These data are taken from a study of blood T cell repertoires in COVID-19. Study background: Spain, Italy and the United States supplied samples that represented acute and convalescent COVID-19. In each case, the material was cDNA or gDNA derived from T cells, B-cell-depleted T cells, or PBMCs.

In the study's own analysis: Reference gene primer amplification gave nucleated cell count estimates. Using immunoSEQ multiplex PCR, the repertoire was profiled, and TCRdb retains in-frame clones only, with some absent. Clone size and the V and J calls come from that table; the DNA yielded D and trimming. The table includes about 210,000 clones, around 80% detected once. The J gene is TRBJ2-1, the V gene TRBV2; 12 nucleotides line up with TRBD2. Sequenced input: peripheral blood. The receptor was derived from a woman between 40 and 55 years old with acute or convalescent COVID-19. The CDR3 DNA reads as TGTGCCAGCAGTGGGAAACTAGCGGGGGGCTACAATGAGCAGTTCTTC. Residues: CASSGKLAGGYNEQFF.